The 25 T cell receptor beta chains given below trace back to one sample, sequenced in a study of blood T cell repertoires in COVID-19. Profiled with immunoSEQ multiplex PCR; TCRdb holds only in-frame clones, not every one. The table lists approximately 100,000 clones, over 85% of them singletons. The material sequenced was peripheral blood. Receptors originate from a woman older than 75 in a cohort sampled during active COVID-19.

The chain links TRBV6-5 to TRBJ1-1; 7 nucleotides align to TRBD1. The germline V gene has CDR1 MNHEY and CDR2 SVGAGI. Trimming cost V 10 bases and J 4 bases; bases outside gene matches: 9. The CDR3 contains 13 residues. CDR3 region: CATTRGLGTEAFF. The CDR3 DNA reads as TGTGCCACCACGAGGGGGCTTGGCACTGAAGCTTTCTTT.

This chain uses TRBV5-5 with TRBJ1-1, with TRBD1 identical over 7 bases. The CDR3 covers 16 residues. V shed 3 bases, J shed 1 base, and the junction held 9 bases outside the gene matches. Germline lookup yields CDR1 SGHKS and CDR2 YYEKEE (reference sequence). This CDR3 is CASSWTGGTGNTEAFF. In nucleotides, the CDR3 is TGTGCCAGCAGCTGGACAGGTGGTACGGGGAACACTGAAGCTTTCTTT.

The rearrangement links TRBV12-3 or TRBV12-4 to TRBJ2-5, with TRBD1 as a possible D gene (5 bases). CDR3 size: 13 residues. The V and J ends lost 8 bases and 0 bases respectively, with 10 bases between them. The CDR3: CASFQGDQETQYF. Written as DNA, the CDR3 is TGTGCCAGCTTTCAGGGTGACCAAGAGACCCAGTACTTC.

The genes are TRBV18 and TRBJ1-2, with TRBD1 identical over 7 bases. Trimming cost V 2 bases and J 2 bases; bases outside gene matches: 2. The germline V gene has CDR1 KGHSH and CDR2 LQKENI. This CDR3 has 14 residues. CDR3 amino acids: CASSPEGANYGYTF. Here the CDR3 DNA reads TGTGCCAGCTCACCAGAGGGGGCCAACTATGGCTACACCTTC.

The rearrangement links TRBV4-2 to TRBJ2-1; possibly TRBD1 for D (6 bases). The CDR3 has 17 amino acids. V lost 4 bases, J lost 5 bases, and 21 bases lay in between. CDR1 and CDR2 (germline): LGHNA, YNFKEQ. CDR3 sequence reads: CASSPKKAAGVDNEQFF. Written as DNA, the CDR3 is TGTGCCAGCAGCCCAAAGAAGGCAGCAGGGGTGGACAATGAGCAGTTCTTC.

This chain joins TRBV2 and TRBJ2-5, with a tentative D call TRBD2 (6 bases). Germline V gene data show CDR1 as SNHLY and CDR2 as FYNNEI. The V gene lost 10 bases and the J gene lost 1 base, with 22 bases spanning the gap. This CDR3 is built from 16 residues. CDR3 bases: TGTGCCACTATGCCCGGAAAAAGGGGAGGCCAAGAGACCCAGTACTTC. It translates to CATMPGKRGGQETQYF.

This chain joins TRBV27 and TRBJ2-7; perhaps TRBD2 as D (6 bases). V was cut by 6 bases and J by 3 bases, with 15 bases left in between. The CDR3 is 14 amino acids. Germline assignment: CDR1 MNHEY and CDR2 SMNVEV (reference sequence). Here the CDR3 DNA reads TGTGCCAGCAGCTTAGGGACTCCAGTCTACGAGCAGTACTTC. This encodes CASSLGTPVYEQYF.

The J gene is TRBJ1-1, the V gene TRBV7-9, with D possibly matching TRBD1 (5 bases). Trimming removed 1 base from V and 1 base from J, with 7 bases in between. The CDR3 totals 14 residues. Per germline, CDR1 SEHNR and CDR2 FQNEAQ (reference sequence). CDR3 protein: CASSLVGQNTEAFF. In nucleotides, the CDR3 is TGTGCCAGCAGCTTAGTCGGACAGAACACTGAAGCTTTCTTT. The entire variable domain, with the rest obtained from reference TRBV7-9 and TRBJ1-1, is as follows: DTGVSQNPRHKITKRGQNVTFRCDPISEHNRLYWYRQTLGQGPEFLTYFQNEAQLEKSRLLSDRFSAERPKGSFSTLEIQRTEQGDSAMYLCASSLVGQNTEAFFGQGTRLTVV.

V is TRBV28 and J is TRBJ2-3; D may be TRBD1 (5 bases). The germline V and J ends were trimmed by 2 bases and 8 bases, with 11 bases remaining between them. Germline CDR1 and CDR2: MDHEN and SYDVKM. The CDR3 contains 13 residues. DNA for the CDR3: TGTGCCAGCAGTTTACCTTTTAGGGGTACGCAGTATTTT. Translation: CASSLPFRGTQYF.

The chain links TRBV3-1 (or the pseudogene TRBV3-2) to TRBJ2-5, with 9 nucleotides matching TRBD2. The CDR3 has 16 residues. Per germline, CDR1 LGHDT and CDR2 YNNKEL (reference sequence). V was clipped by 1 base and J by 2 bases; unmatched bases: 5. The CDR3 nucleotides read TGTGCCAGCAGCCAAGGACTAGCGGAGACTCAAGAGACCCAGTACTTC. Its protein is CASSQGLAETQETQYF.

The gene calls are TRBV7-8 and TRBJ2-1; 11 bases line up with TRBD1. V dropped 3 bases and J dropped 9; count of bases not matched to a gene: 4. The CDR3 spans 14 residues. Looked up from germline, CDR1 is SGHVS and CDR2 is FQNEAQ. The CDR3 DNA reads as TGTGCCAGCAGCTTTAGCGGGACAGGGGGTGAGCAGTTCTTC. It encodes CASSFSGTGGEQFF.

The V and J genes are TRBV27 and TRBJ1-1; TRBD1 matches 7 bases. With V trimmed by 2 bases and J by 5 bases, 11 bases remained unmatched. Per germline, CDR1 MNHEY and CDR2 SMNVEV (reference sequence). This CDR3 region has 16 residues. In DNA, the CDR3 is TGTGCCAGCAGTTTAACCCCTCCGGACAGGTTTACTGAAGCTTTCTTT. This codes for CASSLTPPDRFTEAFF.

This clone showed up just once. The chain links TRBV18 to TRBJ2-2; 11 bases fit TRBD2. The junction had 2 bases not matched to a gene; V was cut back by 1 base and J by 1 base. Germline CDR1 KGHSH, CDR2 LQKENI. CDR3 size: 17 residues. The CDR3 region is CASSPRGTSGNTGELFF. For the CDR3, the DNA is TGTGCCAGCTCACCACGGGGGACTAGCGGGAACACCGGGGAGCTGTTTTTT. Combining the CDR3 with reference TRBV18 and TRBJ2-2 gives the whole variable domain NAGVMQNPRHLVRRRGQEARLRCSPMKGHSHVYWYRQLPEEGLKFMVYLQKENIIDESGMPKERFSAEFPKEGPSILRIQQVVRGDSAAYFCASSPRGTSGNTGELFFGEGSRLTVL.

This clone has just one count. This chain connects TRBV5-4 to TRBJ2-2; 9 nucleotides align to TRBD2. After removal of 6 bases from V and 6 bases from J, the junction contained 18 bases not matched to a gene. In germline, CDR1 is SGHNT, CDR2 YYREEE (reference sequence). The CDR3 consists of 18 residues. CDR3 sequence: CASKEAAGGPGLAGELFF. The CDR3, as DNA: TGTGCCAGCAAAGAGGCGGCGGGAGGGCCCGGGTTAGCCGGGGAGCTGTTTTTT.

The CDR3 here is CASSPGLDVEQFF. The CDR3, as DNA: TGTGCCAGCTCACCCGGACTAGATGTCGAGCAGTTCTTC. The chain uses TRBV18 and TRBJ2-1, with TRBD2 matching over 7 bases. Germline CDR1 reads KGHSH; CDR2 reads LQKENI. The CDR3 covers 13 residues. The junction had 6 bases not matched to a gene; V was cut back by 3 bases and J by 10 bases. The complete variable domain, with remaining parts taken from reference TRBV18 and TRBJ2-1, reads NAGVMQNPRHLVRRRGQEARLRCSPMKGHSHVYWYRQLPEEGLKFMVYLQKENIIDESGMPKERFSAEFPKEGPSILRIQQVVRGDSAAYFCASSPGLDVEQFFGPGTRLTVL.

V gene TRBV28 combines with J gene TRBJ1-2; perhaps TRBD1 as D (5 bases). The ends were cut back, 5 bases at V and 4 bases at J, with 17 bases in the middle. Germline V gene sequence: CDR1 MDHEN, CDR2 SYDVKM. CDR3 length equals 15 residues. CDR3 loop: CASSHRTGGVYGYTF. Here the CDR3 DNA reads TGTGCCAGCAGTCACAGGACCGGGGGAGTCTATGGCTACACCTTC.

This clone showed up just once. This chain connects TRBV13 to TRBJ1-2, with no clear D. Germline loops: CDR1 PRHDT, CDR2 FYEKMQ (reference sequence). The CDR3 runs 13 residues. Trimming took off 2 bases at V and 5 bases at J, with 9 bases between the two ends. CDR3 coding DNA: TGTGCCAGCAGCTTAATGGGCCGGTATGGCTACACCTTC. Protein product: CASSLMGRYGYTF.

The V and J genes are TRBV25-1 and TRBJ1-1, with D unclear. CDR1 is MGHDK, CDR2 SYGVNS, per germline. The V gene lost 3 bases and the J gene lost 1 base, with 15 bases spanning the gap. The CDR3 covers 16 residues. The CDR3 DNA is TGTGCCAGCAGTGAGTCGGTAGTGGGAGGGAACACTGAAGCTTTCTTT. This encodes CASSESVVGGNTEAFF.

V and J are TRBV11-3 and TRBJ2-4, with D maybe TRBD2 (7 bases). Per the germline V gene, CDR1 is SGHNT and CDR2 is YENEEA. The CDR3 is made up of 15 amino acids. V lost 1 base to trimming and J lost 7 bases, with 14 bases between them. The CDR3 DNA sequence: TGTGCCAGCAGCTTAGGCCTGGGAGGGGGTAACATTCAGTACTTC. Its protein product is CASSLGLGGGNIQYF.

The gene calls are TRBV5-4 and TRBJ2-7; perhaps TRBD1 as D (5 bases). CDR1 and CDR2 from the germline V gene are SGHNT and YYREEE (reference sequence). This CDR3 is built from 13 residues. Trimming removed 0 bases from V and 6 bases from J, with 10 bases in between. CDR3 in amino acids: CASSLELGAEQYF. CDR3 nucleotide sequence: TGTGCCAGCAGCTTGGAGCTTGGGGCCGAGCAGTACTTC.

The chain combines TRBV28 with TRBJ2-3, with 8 bases identical to TRBD2. J was trimmed by 9 bases and V by 5 bases; bases with no gene match: 7. The CDR3 runs to 13 residues. Germline V CDR1 and CDR2: MDHEN, SYDVKM. The CDR3 region is CASSTELAETQYF. As DNA, the CDR3 is TGTGCCAGCAGTACCGAACTAGCGGAGACGCAGTATTTT.

The V and J genes are TRBV5-1 and TRBJ2-3; 9 bases agree with TRBD2. J gave up 0 bases and V 2 bases, and 4 bases lay outside the gene matches. The CDR3 is made up of 16 amino acids. The germline CDR1 and CDR2 sequences are SGHRS and YFSETQ. CDR3 sequence (DNA): TGCGCCAGCAGCTTAAGGACTAGCGAGAGCACAGATACGCAGTATTTT. It is translated as CASSLRTSESTDTQYF.

This chain connects TRBV29-1 to TRBJ2-7, with 13 bases lining up with TRBD2. The CDR3 totals 14 residues. Unmatched junction bases numbered 3, after V lost 4 bases and J lost 3 bases. The germline V gene has CDR1 SQVTM and CDR2 ANQGSEA. Written as DNA, the CDR3 is TGCAGCGTTGGAGGGACTAGCGGGATCTACGAGCAGTACTTC. Protein sequence: CSVGGTSGIYEQYF.

V is TRBV5-5 and J is TRBJ2-1, with 8 bases that match TRBD1. The V and J ends lost 7 bases and 4 bases, in that order; junction bases with no gene match: 7. Per the germline V gene, CDR1 is SGHKS and CDR2 is YYEKEE (reference sequence). This CDR3 has 14 amino acids. As DNA, the CDR3 is TGTGCCAGCTTATATACAGGGGGTTACAATGAGCAGTTCTTC. Its protein is CASLYTGGYNEQFF.

V usage is TRBV27 and J usage is TRBJ2-1; 7 nucleotides agree with TRBD1. J lost 7 bases, V lost 3 bases, and 9 bases had no gene match. The CDR3 spans 15 residues. Germline values: CDR1 MNHEY, CDR2 SMNVEV (reference sequence). The CDR3: CASSFQRQGRNEQFF. In nucleotides, the CDR3 is TGTGCCAGCAGTTTCCAAAGACAGGGTCGGAATGAGCAGTTCTTC.